The present T cell receptor beta chain was sequenced within a study of lymphopenia after photon versus proton radiotherapy. Details on this clone: The target antigen is unknown.

Germline V lookup: CDR1 SGHAT, CDR2 FQNNGV. V gave up 5 bases and J gave up 7 bases; unmatched junction bases: 13. The CDR3 runs 16 residues. Notes on the study in general: Under photons, naive T cells and diversity fell while effector/memory populations rose. After lymphocyte nadir, photon-treated repertoires showed oligoclonal expansion, especially CD8+ Temra.

Here immunoSEQ multiplex PCR was the method, and the copy in TCRdb shows in-frame clones only, minus some. This table holds more than 15,000 clones, 85% to 90% found once. The sequence was collected from a man aged 70 or older with pancreatic cancer. This sequence joins TRBV11-2 and TRBJ2-1; 8 bases are shared with TRBD2. This material consisted of peripheral blood, taken from a patient treated with proton-based radiotherapy. The CDR3 loop is CASSPRGSGKRNEQFF. The CDR3 DNA follows: TGTGCCAGCAGCCCCCGGGGTAGCGGGAAGAGGAATGAGCAGTTCTTC.